The entry below describes one TCR beta chain. Antigen unknown. Treatment described: approximately 11-day PBMC culture with coronavirus spike peptide pools or control peptides (ViraFEST assay). This sample stems from a study of vaccination and CD4 T cells after COVID-19. CDR1 is DFQATT and CDR2 is SNEGSKA in the germline V gene (reference sequence). The CDR3 runs 15 residues. V gave up 2 bases and J gave up 3 bases; unmatched junction bases: 8. CD4+ T cells that had been cultured provided DNA sequenced with the Oncomine TCR Beta short-read assay. TCRdb called the PCR reads again in MiXCR, with one record for every CDR3 protein. This sample has 9,000 to 15,000 distinct CDR3 sequences, with 64% found just once.

The V call is TRBV20-1, the J call TRBJ2-5; TRBD2 matches at 8 bases. This receptor was obtained from a human donor who had recovered from COVID-19. The sequenced sample was CD4+ T cells from blood, cultured in vitro. The CDR3 is CSARIFPGREETQYF. The DNA of the CDR3 is TGCAGTGCTAGAATCTTCCCCGGGAGGGAAGAGACCCAGTACTTC.